This T cell receptor beta chain was found in a study of T cell repertoires in cytomegalovirus infection (dated by TCRdb to about 2019). About the study as a whole: Donor HLA type was relevant to the analysis, because carriage of CMV infection together with the matching HLA type was indicated by public TCR beta signatures. The paper as a whole reports these results and caveats: The ex vivo response was dominated by HLA-C-restricted CMV-specific TCR beta clonotypes, which also provided the single most frequent clonotype in two of eight donors. Cumulative frequency of public TCR beta family members discriminated carriers of CMV infection plus the relevant HLA type in this cohort and an independent 352-donor cohort.

As concerns this clonotype: It has no known antigen specificity. No much larger clone is present one base from it, and per-base qualities are unavailable.

The sequencing machine was an Illumina HiSeq 1500. TCRdb reprocessing: public reads trimmed at Q25 with fastp, clones called with MiXCR, in-frame beta chains kept. Each record represents a unique CDR3 protein, reported with the most common genes and DNA among its rows. Here the sample has around 350,000 distinct CDR3 sequences; 15% to 20% occur a single time. 7.5% to 9.5% of the sample is taken by the ten largest. V gives up 4 bases and J gives up 10 bases, and the segment between their germline ends measures 16 bases. The CDR3 numbers 12 residues from cysteine through phenylalanine. Kept here is only the CDR3 DNA, which spans 36 bases and is read in frame from base 1. Looking up the germline V gene (reference sequence) yields CDR1 GTSNPN and CDR2 SVGIG.

This TCR was recovered from a human donor in good health (CMV status not recorded). Some clones in this sample may be carry-over from other donors' samples. The sample consisted of PBMCs. The rearrangement joined TRBV30 to TRBJ1-1, and the D gene may be TRBD1, 6 bases matching. CDR3 protein: CAWTEQGLGAFF. DNA sequence: TGTGCCTGGACGGAACAGGGTTTGGGAGCTTTCTTT.